Listed below are T cell receptor beta chains from one sample, sequenced in a study of CD8 T cells in Susac syndrome. TCRdb re-called the immunoSEQ multiplex PCR reads with MiXCR, one entry per CDR3 protein. This sample has over 350,000 distinct CDR3 sequences; 85% occur once, and the top ten carry approximately 0.11%. Sequencing input: CD8+ T cells from PBMCs. These receptors all come from a human donor with multiple sclerosis. The CDR3 runs from the conserved cysteine through the conserved F or W. A D gene is named only where the DNA matches it firmly. Clone size is stated in some rows and not others, as once, few, many or a class when expanded.

D gene,J gene,clone size,V gene,CDR3 DNA,CDR3 protein
-,TRBJ2-6,-,TRBV6-1,TGTGCCAGCAGTGAAGTGGACAGTATCTCTGGGGCCAACGTCCTGACTTTC,CASSEVDSISGANVLTF
-,TRBJ2-1,-,TRBV30,TGTGCCTGGAGTTTTTCGGGGGGCGGGAGTGAGCAGTTCTTC,CAWSFSGGGSEQFF
-,TRBJ1-2,-,TRBV4-1,TGCGCCAGCAGCCAAGTCGGGGGCCAATCAGGGGCGAACTATGGCTACACCTTC,CASSQVGGQSGANYGYTF
-,TRBJ1-1,-,TRBV19,TGTGCCATCAGGCGGGGGTCGAACACTGAAGCTTTCTTT,CAIRRGSNTEAFF
-,TRBJ2-3,-,TRBV7-9,TGTGCCAGCAGCCAACTCACAGATACGCAGTATTTT,CASSQLTDTQYF
-,TRBJ2-5,-,TRBV28,TGTGCCAGCAGTTTACGGCCGAACGGGGAGACCCAGTACTTC,CASSLRPNGETQYF
TRBD1,TRBJ2-3,-,TRBV27,TGTGCCAGCTTGCCTAACACAGGGGGCGTCCCCGCAGATACGCAGTATTTT,CASLPNTGGVPADTQYF
-,TRBJ1-1,-,TRBV20-1,TGCAGTGCTAATGTTGGACAGCAGAACACTGAAGCTTTCTTT,CSANVGQQNTEAFF
-,TRBJ2-7,-,TRBV27,TGTGCCAGCAGTTTATTTACCGGGGACGAGCAGTACTTC,CASSLFTGDEQYF
-,TRBJ1-1,-,TRBV13,TGTGCCAGCAGCTGGATACTGGGAAACACTGAAGCTTTCTTT,CASSWILGNTEAFF
TRBD1,TRBJ2-7,-,TRBV12-3/TRBV12-4,TGTGCCAGCAGACCGAGGGACAGCGGCTACGAGCAGTACTTC,CASRPRDSGYEQYF
-,TRBJ2-1,-,TRBV27,TGTGCCAGCGCCGAAGTGGGTCTCAATGAGCAGTTCTTC,CASAEVGLNEQFF
TRBD2,TRBJ2-1,-,TRBV7-9,TGTGCCAGCAGTTTGGGACTAGCGGTCTTCGGAGATGAGCAGTTCTTC,CASSLGLAVFGDEQFF
-,TRBJ2-4,-,TRBV29-1,TGCAGCGTCATTCCCATTTCGACAGCCTCCCTAGCCAAAAACATTCAGTACTTC,CSVIPISTASLAKNIQYF
-,TRBJ1-4,once,TRBV27,TGTGCCAGCAGTTTCGGTCCCCAACACCGGGAAAAACTGTTTTTT,CASSFGPQHREKLFF
TRBD2,TRBJ2-5,-,TRBV28,TGTGCCAGCACCCCCCTCAAGGCTAGCGGATACCAAGAGACCCAGTACTTC,CASTPLKASGYQETQYF
-,TRBJ2-2,-,TRBV27,TGTGCCAGCAGTTTGGGCAGAAACACCGGGGAGCTGTTTTTT,CASSLGRNTGELFF
-,TRBJ1-1,-,TRBV30,TGTGCCTGGAGTATGGTTGGATATGAAGCTTTCTTT,CAWSMVGYEAFF
-,TRBJ2-7,-,TRBV5-1,TGCGCCAGCAGCGTCACCATGGTTACACTCTCCTACGAGCAGTACTTC,CASSVTMVTLSYEQYF
-,TRBJ2-2,few,TRBV6-5,TGTGCCAGCAGTTACTCCACGGAGCCAACCGGGGAGCTGTTTTTT,CASSYSTEPTGELFF
-,TRBJ2-5,few,TRBV12-3/TRBV12-4,TGTGCCAGCAGTTCCTCGGGCCCGGCGACCCAGTACTTC,CASSSSGPATQYF
TRBD1,TRBJ2-7,-,TRBV4-2,TGTGCCAGCAGCCAAGAAAGACAGGGGGCCTACGAGCAGTACTTC,CASSQERQGAYEQYF
-,TRBJ2-1,-,TRBV23-1,TGCGCCAGCAGTGAAGAGCAGTTCTTC,CASSEEQFF
TRBD2,TRBJ2-3,-,TRBV12-3/TRBV12-4,TGTGCCAGCAGTTTCCAATTAGCGGGGGGCGATACGCAGTATTTT,CASSFQLAGGDTQYF
-,TRBJ1-6,-,TRBV10-3,TGTGCCACCGCCTCTCATGGGGGCGCGGGGAATTCACCCCTCCACTTT,CATASHGGAGNSPLHF
-,TRBJ1-5,few,TRBV4-1,TGCGCCAGCAGCCAAGGGTCCCCTTCGACAGACAATCAGCCCCAGCATTTT,CASSQGSPSTDNQPQHF
-,TRBJ2-3,-,TRBV12-3/TRBV12-4,TGTGCCAGCAGTATGGCAGCCCGCGATACGCAGTATTTT,CASSMAARDTQYF
-,TRBJ2-7,few,TRBV7-9,TGTGCCAGCAGCTTAGCGCAGGGACGACGTGGTGAATACGAGCAGTACTTC,CASSLAQGRRGEYEQYF
TRBD1,TRBJ2-2,-,TRBV4-1,TGCGCCAGCAGCCGCAACAGGGGAACCGGGGAGCTGTTTTTT,CASSRNRGTGELFF
TRBD1,TRBJ2-3,once,TRBV12-3/TRBV12-4,TGTGCCAGCAGTTTAGGGACAGGGGCCACAGATACGCAGTATTTT,CASSLGTGATDTQYF
TRBD2,TRBJ2-3,-,TRBV5-1,TGCGCCAGCAGCTCGACGGTAGCGGGAGGGCCGGCAGATACGCAGTATTTT,CASSSTVAGGPADTQYF
-,TRBJ1-1,-,TRBV19,TGTGCCAGTAGTCTGCTCTCCCCCGGGGGCACTGAAGCTTTCTTT,CASSLLSPGGTEAFF
TRBD1,TRBJ2-7,-,TRBV10-3,TGTGCCATCAGTATATCGGACAGGTTTTACGAGCAGTACTTC,CAISISDRFYEQYF
TRBD1,TRBJ1-5,-,TRBV30,TGTGCCTGGACCAGGGGACAGGGCCATCAGCCCCAGCATTTT,CAWTRGQGHQPQHF
-,TRBJ1-2,once,TRBV27,TGTGCCAGCAGTTCTAGTTTGAACTTTTATGGCTACACCTTC,CASSSSLNFYGYTF
TRBD2,TRBJ2-2,-,TRBV30,TGTGCCTGGAGTGACGGGAGGTGGGGGGAGCTGTTTTTT,CAWSDGRWGELFF
-,TRBJ2-3,-,TRBV5-1,TGCGCCAGCAGCTTGGGGACAGCGGCGGCAGATACGCAGTATTTT,CASSLGTAAADTQYF
TRBD1,TRBJ2-7,-,TRBV28,TGTGCCAGCAGCTCCGGGACAGGGGGGTTAGAGCAGTACTTC,CASSSGTGGLEQYF
TRBD1,TRBJ1-2,-,TRBV6-2/TRBV6-3,TGTGCCAGCAGTTACAGACTCCGGGACAGCGACGGCTACACCTTC,CASSYRLRDSDGYTF
TRBD2,TRBJ2-3,-,TRBV28,TGTGCCAGCAGTTTATGGCGGGAGACGGCAGATACGCAGTATTTT,CASSLWRETADTQYF
TRBD2,TRBJ2-7,-,TRBV20-1,TGCAGTGCTAGAGACCCTACTAGCGGATACTTCTACGAGCAGTACTTC,CSARDPTSGYFYEQYF
-,TRBJ2-1,-,TRBV28,TGTGCCACCTGTAGCGGGACAGAGACTTTGAACTACAATGAGCAGTTCTTC,CATCSGTETLNYNEQFF
-,TRBJ2-3,-,TRBV27,TGTGCCAGCAGTCCTTTAGGACAGTTGGATACGCAGTATTTT,CASSPLGQLDTQYF
-,TRBJ2-6,few,TRBV5-6,TGTGCCAGCACCTCCGCTGCGGGACCTGGGGCCAACGTCCTGACTTTC,CASTSAAGPGANVLTF
-,TRBJ2-7,-,TRBV3-1,TGTGCCAGCAGCCCGTCCACGGGTTTCTACGAGCAGTACTTC,CASSPSTGFYEQYF
TRBD1,TRBJ1-1,-,TRBV28,TGTGCCAGCAGATTTTCGGGACAGCGTGAAGCTTTCTTT,CASRFSGQREAFF
TRBD1,TRBJ2-7,-,TRBV12-5,TGTGCTAGTGCCATAGGGGGCTTCGAGCAGTACTTC,CASAIGGFEQYF
-,TRBJ2-2,-,TRBV10-1,TGCGCCAGCAGTGAGAGCGGCCCGAACACCGGGGAGCTGTTTTTT,CASSESGPNTGELFF
-,TRBJ2-7,-,TRBV27,TGTGCCAGCAGTGCGGCAGGTTTGGGCTACGAGCAGTACTTC,CASSAAGLGYEQYF
-,TRBJ2-1,-,TRBV6-5,TGTGCCAGCAGTTACCAAACAGGGTTGATGGAGCAGTTCTTC,CASSYQTGLMEQFF
-,TRBJ1-5,-,TRBV30,TGTGCCTGGAGCGGAGAGAGCAATCAGCCCCAGCATTTT,CAWSGESNQPQHF
-,TRBJ1-3,-,TRBV4-1,TGCGCCAGCAGCCACACCAGGGAGGCTGGAAACACCATATATTTT,CASSHTREAGNTIYF
-,TRBJ2-3,-,TRBV20-1,TGCAGTGCTAGAGGGGACACAGAAGGACGAGATACGCAGTATTTT,CSARGDTEGRDTQYF
-,TRBJ1-1,-,TRBV4-1,TGCGCCAGCAGCCGGGGACTCCCCTTAGGTTACACTGAAGCTTTCTTT,CASSRGLPLGYTEAFF
-,TRBJ1-1,few,TRBV6-5,TGTGCCAGCAGTTACCGGTTAATCCCCAGAATGAACACTGAAGCTTTCTTT,CASSYRLIPRMNTEAFF
-,TRBJ1-6,-,TRBV7-2,TGTGCCAGCAGCTTAGATTTTTTAGGTGGCAGGACTTATAATTCACCCCTCCACTTT,CASSLDFLGGRTYNSPLHF